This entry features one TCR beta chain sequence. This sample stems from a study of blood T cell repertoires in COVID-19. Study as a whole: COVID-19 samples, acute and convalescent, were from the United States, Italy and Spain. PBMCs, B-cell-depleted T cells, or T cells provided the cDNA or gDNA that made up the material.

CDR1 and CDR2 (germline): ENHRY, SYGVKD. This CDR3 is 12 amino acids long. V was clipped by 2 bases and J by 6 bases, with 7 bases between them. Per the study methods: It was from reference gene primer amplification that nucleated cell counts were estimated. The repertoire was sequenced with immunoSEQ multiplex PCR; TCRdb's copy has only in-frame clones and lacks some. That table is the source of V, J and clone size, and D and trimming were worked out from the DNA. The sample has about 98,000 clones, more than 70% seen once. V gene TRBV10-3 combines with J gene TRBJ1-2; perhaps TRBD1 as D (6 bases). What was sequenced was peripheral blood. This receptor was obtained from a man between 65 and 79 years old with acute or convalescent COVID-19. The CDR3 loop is CAISETGNGYTF. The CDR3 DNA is TGTGCCATCAGTGAGACAGGGAATGGCTACACCTTC.